These 24 T cell receptor beta chains were all obtained from the same sample, sequenced in a study of cytomegalovirus exposure and HLA in healthy donors. 60 Vbeta and 13 Jbeta primers were used in PCR. Sequencing used immunoSEQ multiplex PCR; TCRdb keeps in-frame clones, though not all of them. The sample has just over 150,000 clones, roughly 80% seen once. The source material was PBMCs. Every receptor here comes from a man in his late teens or twenties in good health and CMV-seronegative.

This rearrangement joins TRBV7-2 to TRBJ2-3, with no clear D. Trimming removed 7 bases from V and 1 base from J, with 9 bases in between. The germline V gene has CDR1 SGHTA and CDR2 FQGNSA. This CDR3 region has 13 residues. In DNA form, the CDR3 reads TGTGCCAGCAACACCCCCCGCACAGATACGCAGTATTTT. This encodes CASNTPRTDTQYF.

The J gene is TRBJ1-2, the V gene TRBV5-1; a weak D match, TRBD1 (5 bases). This CDR3 spans 16 amino acids. Germline assignment: CDR1 SGHRS and CDR2 YFSETQ. With 4 bases removed from V and 3 bases from J, the gap between germline ends came to 19 bases. CDR3: CASSGGDGPGYYGYTF. The CDR3 DNA reads as TGCGCCAGCAGCGGCGGGGACGGCCCAGGTTACTATGGCTACACCTTC.

The chain links TRBV14 to TRBJ1-2, with no clear D. Per the germline V gene, CDR1 is SGHDN and CDR2 is FVKESK. The CDR3 runs to 13 residues. V lost 5 bases to trimming and J lost 3 bases, with 10 bases between them. For the CDR3, the DNA is TGTGCCAGCAGCTCGGTTGGGCACTATGGCTACACCTTC. Its translation: CASSSVGHYGYTF.

The CDR3 is CASSRREGEQFF. The CDR3 DNA follows: TGTGCCAGCAGCCGACGGGAGGGAGAGCAGTTCTTC. The chain recombines TRBV9 with TRBJ2-1; 8 nucleotides line up with TRBD2. CDR3 length: 12 residues. Germline V lookup: CDR1 SGDLS, CDR2 YYNGEE. With 4 bases clipped from V and 10 bases from J, the junction kept 4 bases outside the gene matches.

J is TRBJ2-4 and V is TRBV7-2; a weak D match, TRBD2 (6 bases). CDR1 and CDR2 (germline): SGHTA, FQGNSA. CDR3 size: 14 residues. V shed 3 bases and J shed 8 bases, with 14 bases lying between them. The CDR3 nucleotides are TGTGCCAGCAGCTTGACCCCCCGGAGGGACATTCAGTACTTC. This sequence encodes CASSLTPRRDIQYF.

This chain joins TRBV19 and TRBJ2-1; D unresolved. The germline V gene has CDR1 LNHDA and CDR2 SQIVND (reference sequence). This CDR3 contains 17 residues. Trimming removed 2 bases from V and 8 bases from J, with 22 bases in between. CDR3 protein: CASSIFPPLGHGDEQFF. CDR3 coding DNA: TGTGCCAGTAGTATATTTCCCCCGCTAGGTCATGGAGATGAGCAGTTCTTC.

This chain uses TRBV7-7 with TRBJ2-1; 9 bases are a match to TRBD2. This CDR3 region has 15 residues. CDR1 SSHAT and CDR2 FNYEAQ come from the germline V gene (reference sequence). Losses at the gene ends were 5 bases for V and 7 bases for J; bases not matched to a gene: 9. The CDR3 here is CASSRGLAGRNEQFF. CDR3 bases: TGTGCCAGCAGCCGCGGGCTAGCGGGACGAAATGAGCAGTTCTTC. The entire variable domain, with the rest obtained from reference TRBV7-7 and TRBJ2-1, is as follows: GAGVSQSPRYKVTKRGQDVTLRCDPISSHATLYWYQQALGQGPEFLTYFNYEAQPDKSGLPSDRFSAERPEGSISTLTIQRTEQRDSAMYRCASSRGLAGRNEQFFGPGTRLTVL.

The V call is TRBV7-3, the J call TRBJ2-7; possibly TRBD2 for D (6 bases). CDR1 and CDR2 from the germline V gene are SGHTA and FQGTGA. Deletions cut 3 bases from V and 7 bases from J, with 16 bases between. The length of the CDR3 is 14 residues. The CDR3 coding sequence is TGTGCCAGCAGCTTCTCCGAGGCGGGGTCGGAGCAGTACTTC. It translates to CASSFSEAGSEQYF.

The V gene is TRBV7-8, the J gene TRBJ1-5; 9 positions match TRBD1. J was trimmed by 6 bases and V by 4 bases; bases with no gene match: 7. Germline V gene lookup returns CDR1 SGHVS and CDR2 FQNEAQ. This CDR3 contains 15 residues. The CDR3 here is CASSSDRGDGQPQHF. The DNA for the CDR3 is TGTGCCAGCAGCTCCGACAGGGGGGACGGTCAGCCCCAGCATTTT.

This chain links TRBV7-9 with TRBJ1-2; TRBD1 agrees at 7 bases. V trimming: 5 bases; J trimming: 5 bases; junction bases outside the gene matches: 8. The CDR3 has 14 residues. Per the germline V gene, CDR1 is SEHNR and CDR2 is FQNEAQ (reference sequence). The CDR3 loop reads CASSTGTANYGYTF. CDR3 bases: TGTGCCAGCAGCACTGGGACAGCAAATTATGGCTACACCTTC.

Here the CDR3 DNA reads TGCGCCAGCAGCTTCCAGGGGACGGACATGAACACTGAAGCTTTCTTT. Its translation: CASSFQGTDMNTEAFF. The genes are TRBV5-1 and TRBJ1-1; D is perhaps TRBD1 (6 bases). Trimming shortened V by 2 bases and J by 0 bases, and 14 bases separated the two germline ends. Germline CDR1 and CDR2: SGHRS and YFSETQ. The CDR3 is 16 amino acids. The full variable domain, rest sourced from reference TRBV5-1 and TRBJ1-1, is KAGVTQTPRYLIKTRGQQVTLSCSPISGHRSVSWYQQTPGQGLQFLFEYFSETQRNKGNFPGRFSGRQFSNSRSEMNVSTLELGDSALYLCASSFQGTDMNTEAFFGQGTRLTVV.

This CDR3 is CASSPRTRDQETQYF. CDR3 DNA: TGTGCCAGCAGCCCCCGGACAAGAGACCAAGAGACCCAGTACTTC. The chain carries TRBV7-6 and TRBJ2-5; tentative D call: TRBD1 (5 bases). The CDR3 is made up of 15 amino acids. Germline CDR1 and CDR2: SGHVS and FNYEAQ. The V and J ends lost 5 bases and 0 bases respectively, with 13 bases between them.

The V and J genes are TRBV2 and TRBJ2-1, with 11 bases matching TRBD1. Germline CDR1 SNHLY, CDR2 FYNNEI. The CDR3 is 19 residues long. J gave up 0 bases and V 6 bases, and 13 bases lay outside the gene matches. The CDR3 protein is CASRGRDRGFQSSYNEQFF. The CDR3 DNA is TGTGCCAGCAGGGGCCGGGACAGGGGGTTCCAGAGCTCCTACAATGAGCAGTTCTTC.

This chain links TRBV5-1 with TRBJ2-1, with 8 bases that match TRBD1. The CDR3 sequence is 14 residues long. Germline V gene sequence: CDR1 SGHRS, CDR2 YFSETQ. With 0 bases clipped from V and 10 bases from J, the junction kept 6 bases outside the gene matches. Written as DNA, the CDR3 is TGCGCCAGCAGCTTGGAAGGGACAGGCGGAGAGCAGTTCTTC. This sequence encodes CASSLEGTGGEQFF.

The chain employs TRBV7-2 and TRBJ2-7; 13 bases map to TRBD2. The CDR3 consists of 14 residues. With V trimmed by 5 bases and J by 5 bases, 3 bases remained unmatched. Germline V lookup: CDR1 SGHTA, CDR2 FQGNSA. Here the CDR3 reads CASSPGTSGNEQYF. CDR3 sequence (DNA): TGTGCCAGCAGCCCCGGGACTAGCGGGAACGAGCAGTACTTC.

The chain carries TRBV6-5 and TRBJ2-1; 8 bases map to TRBD1. The CDR3 contains 14 residues. Germline CDR1 and CDR2: MNHEY and SVGAGI. V was pared by 5 bases and J by 3 bases, with 3 bases of the junction left unmatched. CDR3 protein: CASSEGQDYNEQFF. The CDR3 DNA follows: TGTGCCAGCAGTGAGGGACAGGACTACAATGAGCAGTTCTTC.

This clone came up once. This chain links TRBV30 with TRBJ2-2; D might be TRBD2 (6 bases). The CDR3 has 12 residues. CDR1 and CDR2 from the germline V gene are GTSNPN and SVGIG (reference sequence). The V gene lost 8 bases and the J gene lost 6 bases, with 13 bases spanning the gap. The CDR3 reads CARGNDAGELFF. CDR3 DNA sequence: TGTGCCCGCGGGAACGACGCCGGGGAGCTGTTTTTT.

The chain is built from TRBV7-3 and TRBJ1-1; 7 nucleotides line up with TRBD1. The CDR3 has 16 amino acids. V was pared by 5 bases and J by 1 base, with 10 bases of the junction left unmatched. Germline V lookup: CDR1 SGHTA, CDR2 FQGTGA. The CDR3 spells CASSKTPTGENTEAFF. The CDR3, as DNA: TGTGCCAGCAGCAAAACGCCTACAGGGGAGAACACTGAAGCTTTCTTT.

In this sample, this clone turned up once. Other DNA sequences in this sample translate to the same CDR3. The rearrangement uses TRBV27 and TRBJ2-3; 9 positions agree with TRBD1. The CDR3 extends over 15 amino acids. After removal of 5 bases from V and 1 base from J, the junction contained 4 bases not matched to a gene. Looked up from germline, CDR1 is MNHEY and CDR2 is SMNVEV (reference sequence). This CDR3 is CASSQGQGRTDTQYF. The CDR3 nucleotides read TGTGCCAGCAGTCAAGGACAGGGGCGCACAGATACGCAGTATTTT.

The gene calls are TRBV7-9 and TRBJ1-3; D gene uncertain. From germline, CDR1 is SEHNR and CDR2 FQNEAQ (reference sequence). The CDR3 is 18 amino acids. Between the trimmed V and J ends, which lost 5 bases and 2 bases, there was a span of 22 bases. CDR3 DNA: TGTGCCAGCAGCCCCCCTTCTTTTGGCCGGAGAGCTGGAAACACCATATATTTT. Its protein is CASSPPSFGRRAGNTIYF.

The chain carries TRBV5-6 and TRBJ2-1; maybe TRBD2 (5 bases). Trimming shortened V by 4 bases and J by 7 bases, and 12 bases separated the two germline ends. The CDR3 contains 13 residues. In germline, CDR1 is SGHDT, CDR2 YYEEEE. CDR3 region: CASSPPGNNEQFF. In DNA, the CDR3 is TGTGCCAGCAGCCCACCGGGGAATAATGAGCAGTTCTTC. The complete variable domain, with remaining parts taken from reference TRBV5-6 and TRBJ2-1, reads DAGVTQSPTHLIKTRGQQVTLRCSPKSGHDTVSWYQQALGQGPQFIFQYYEEEERQRGNFPDRFSGHQFPNYSSELNVNALLLGDSALYLCASSPPGNNEQFFGPGTRLTVL.

V is TRBV7-3 and J is TRBJ2-1, with D perhaps TRBD2 (6 bases). Per germline, CDR1 SGHTA and CDR2 FQGTGA. The CDR3 extends over 14 amino acids. Trimming removed 3 bases from V and 5 bases from J, with 11 bases in between. The CDR3 loop reads CASSLAGPNNEQFF. The DNA for the CDR3 is TGTGCCAGCAGCTTGGCGGGACCGAACAATGAGCAGTTCTTC.

The rearrangement uses TRBV11-2 and TRBJ2-2, with 8 positions matching TRBD2. This CDR3 contains 14 residues. Trimming cost V 3 bases and J 6 bases; bases outside gene matches: 3. Germline loops: CDR1 SGHAT, CDR2 FQNNGV. CDR3 in amino acids: CASSLAGGPGELFF. CDR3 nucleotides: TGTGCCAGCAGCTTGGCGGGAGGACCCGGGGAGCTGTTTTTT.

V gene TRBV7-6 combines with J gene TRBJ1-2, with 7 nucleotides matching TRBD1. With V trimmed by 0 bases and J by 6 bases, 7 bases remained unmatched. The length of the CDR3 is 15 residues. Germline V gene data show CDR1 as SGHVS and CDR2 as FNYEAQ. The DNA for the CDR3 is TGTGCCAGCAGCTTAGCGCCTTTGACAGGGCATGGCTACACCTTC. This translates into CASSLAPLTGHGYTF.